Sequencing of this T cell receptor beta chain was carried out in a study of monozygotic twins with inflammatory bowel disease. Study-wide points: Some repertoire variability may stem from patients' differing immunosuppressive treatments. Inverse Simpson values showed less TCRbeta diversity in IBD patients than in their healthy co-twins.

Comments on this clonotype: Antigen unknown.

Germline V gene lookup returns CDR1 SEHNR and CDR2 FQNEAQ (reference sequence). The CDR3 totals 14 residues. Eight separate reactions per sample served to make cDNA. TCRdb reprocessed the 5' RACE reads, with one entry per CDR3 protein and no DNA. The sample data list 400,000 to 500,000 distinct CDR3 sequences. The chain joins TRBV7-9 to TRBJ1-1. This receptor was taken from a human donor with ulcerative colitis or Crohn's disease, or a healthy co-twin of an affected twin (not recorded which). Sequenced material: blood. The CDR3 sequence: CASSSRSNGAEAFF. Full variable domain (remainder filled in from reference TRBV7-9 and TRBJ1-1): DTGVSQNPRHKITKRGQNVTFRCDPISEHNRLYWYRQTLGQGPEFLTYFQNEAQLEKSRLLSDRFSAERPKGSFSTLEIQRTEQGDSAMYLCASSSRSNGAEAFFGQGTRLTVV.